These 12 T cell receptor beta chains share one sample of origin, sequenced in a study of blood T cell repertoires in COVID-19. TCRdb's copy holds only in-frame clones and misses some; the assay was immunoSEQ multiplex PCR. Here the sample spans about 110,000 clones, about 91% being singletons. Sequences were obtained from peripheral blood. The origin of the receptors is a man between 50 and 59 years old with active or convalescent COVID-19.

The CDR3 sequence: CASSKPGGRDTEAFF. The CDR3 region has the DNA TGTGCCAGTAGTAAGCCAGGGGGGAGAGACACTGAAGCTTTCTTT. This chain links TRBV19 with TRBJ1-1; 7 nucleotides match TRBD1. The CDR3 spans 15 residues. With 4 bases clipped from V and 3 bases from J, the junction kept 8 bases outside the gene matches. The germline V gene has CDR1 LNHDA and CDR2 SQIVND (reference sequence).

This clone has only a few counts. This chain uses TRBV2 with TRBJ1-4, with 9 bases that match TRBD1. Looked up from germline, CDR1 is SNHLY and CDR2 is FYNNEI. The CDR3 is 15 amino acids. The J segment lost 6 bases and the V segment lost 6 bases, leaving 8 bases of the junction unmatched. CDR3 bases: TGTGCCAGCAGGACGGACAGGGGTCGTCATGAAAAACTGTTTTTT. This gives the protein CASRTDRGRHEKLFF.

The table lists this clone with a count of one. The V call is TRBV5-1, the J call TRBJ2-1; tentatively, D is TRBD1 (6 bases). This CDR3 comprises 14 residues. Germline values: CDR1 SGHRS, CDR2 YFSETQ. Trimming pared 5 bases from V and 7 bases from J, leaving 16 bases between. CDR3: CASRQGPDSNEQFF. DNA for the CDR3: TGCGCCAGCAGACAGGGCCCCGACTCGAATGAGCAGTTCTTC.

This chain connects TRBV6-5 to TRBJ2-7; 8 positions match TRBD1. The trim removed 7 bases at V and 1 base at J, leaving 9 bases unmatched. CDR1 is MNHEY, CDR2 SVGAGI, per germline. CDR3 length: 15 amino acids. In DNA form, the CDR3 reads TGTGCCAGCACCTGGAGTGGACAGGGATCCTACGAGCAGTACTTC. Its protein is CASTWSGQGSYEQYF.

The V and J genes are TRBV2 and TRBJ2-1; perhaps TRBD1 as D (5 bases). Trimming removed 6 bases from V and 4 bases from J, with 16 bases in between. Germline V CDR1 and CDR2: SNHLY, FYNNEI. This CDR3 spans 15 amino acids. The DNA of the CDR3 is TGTGCCAGCAGAAAGACAGCAGAACTTTACAATGAGCAGTTCTTC. This translates into CASRKTAELYNEQFF.

The J gene is TRBJ2-1, the V gene TRBV2, with TRBD2 as a possible D gene (6 bases). With 0 bases removed from V and 8 bases from J, the gap between germline ends came to 20 bases. CDR1 and CDR2 (germline): SNHLY, FYNNEI. This CDR3 is 17 amino acids long. The CDR3 reads CASSEASTAVLADEQFF. CDR3 bases: TGTGCCAGCAGTGAAGCTTCCACCGCCGTACTAGCAGATGAGCAGTTCTTC.

The rearrangement joins TRBV28 to TRBJ1-5; D not certain. The CDR3 is 15 amino acids. In germline, CDR1 is MDHEN, CDR2 SYDVKM. The V end was cut by 5 bases, the J end by 0 bases, with 11 bases between. Here the CDR3 DNA reads TGTGCCAGCAGTCTGGTGGAGGGTAGCAATCAGCCCCAGCATTTT. Its translation is CASSLVEGSNQPQHF.

This sequence joins TRBV18 and TRBJ1-1; tentatively, D is TRBD1 (6 bases). V lost 9 bases and J 5 bases, leaving 16 bases between the germline ends. Germline V CDR1 and CDR2: KGHSH, LQKENI. CDR3 size: 13 residues. This CDR3 is CASKDSFGTEAFF. In nucleotides, the CDR3 is TGTGCCAGTAAGGACAGCTTCGGAACTGAAGCTTTCTTT.

In its sample, this clone was seen once. The chain couples TRBV5-8 to TRBJ1-4; a weak D match, TRBD1 (5 bases). The ends were cut back, 2 bases at V and 0 bases at J, with 8 bases in the middle. Germline V lookup: CDR1 SGHTS, CDR2 YDEGEE. This CDR3 is 15 amino acids long. The CDR3 loop is CASSFIGATNEKLFF. The CDR3 coding sequence is TGTGCCAGCAGCTTCATAGGGGCAACTAATGAAAAACTGTTTTTT.

This rearrangement joins TRBV4-1 to TRBJ1-2; 9 bases map to TRBD1. Per the germline V gene, CDR1 is MGHRA and CDR2 is YSYEKL. With 1 base clipped from V and 5 bases from J, the junction kept 5 bases outside the gene matches. The CDR3 runs to 15 residues. CDR3: CASSQVGQGLYGYTF. As DNA, the CDR3 is TGCGCCAGCAGCCAAGTAGGACAGGGGTTATATGGCTACACCTTC.

The chain couples TRBV10-3 to TRBJ1-2, with 7 bases that match TRBD1. Germline values: CDR1 ENHRY, CDR2 SYGVKD. The CDR3 is 14 residues long. With 0 bases clipped from V and 4 bases from J, the junction kept 2 bases outside the gene matches. CDR3 in DNA: TGTGCCATCAGTGAGTCCAGGGACAGCTATGGCTACACCTTC. Amino acid sequence: CAISESRDSYGYTF.

V gene TRBV4-1 combines with J gene TRBJ2-5, with TRBD1 as a possible D gene (5 bases). Germline V gives CDR1 MGHRA, CDR2 YSYEKL. V lost 1 base to trimming and J lost 4 bases, with 13 bases between them. The CDR3 runs to 15 residues. The CDR3 DNA reads TGCGCCAGCAGCCAAGCAGGGAACCTTCGAGAGACCCAGTACTTC. It encodes CASSQAGNLRETQYF.